These T cell receptor beta chains were read from a single sample in a study of blood T cell repertoires in COVID-19. Assay used: immunoSEQ multiplex PCR; TCRdb lists only in-frame clones, some missing. The sample yields more than 200,000 clones, approximately 86% seen once. The sequenced material came from peripheral blood. These receptors all come from a man younger than 45 with active or convalescent COVID-19. Each CDR3 is given with its conserved first and last residue. The D gene is left open where the match is weak. Clone size is shown for a subset of rows, as once, few, many or a class of expanded clone.

V: TRBV6-1
D: TRBD1
size: .
J: TRBJ2-3
DNA: TGTGCCAGCAGTGCCACCCTTCCGGGACAGGGATTAGCGACAGATACGCAGTATTTT
CDR3: CASSATLPGQGLATDTQYF

V: TRBV10-3
D: .
size: .
J: TRBJ2-1
DNA: TGTGCCATCAGTGAGTCGGGGACTCCCGTCGGGGAGCAGTTCTTC
CDR3: CAISESGTPVGEQFF

V: TRBV3-1/TRBV3-2
D: .
size: .
J: TRBJ1-1
DNA: TGTGCCAGCAGCTTCTCGGGGGGGCAGGAGTACACTGAAGCTTTCTTT
CDR3: CASSFSGGQEYTEAFF

V: TRBV6-6
D: TRBD2
size: .
J: TRBJ2-3
DNA: TGTGCCAGCAGCAGTAGCGGGGGGGCCGCAGATACGCAGTATTTT
CDR3: CASSSSGGAADTQYF

V: TRBV2
D: .
size: .
J: TRBJ1-5
DNA: TGTGCCAGCAGGGGCAGGGCGGGGGAAGGGCCCCAGCATTTT
CDR3: CASRGRAGEGPQHF

V: TRBV9
D: TRBD1
size: .
J: TRBJ1-3
DNA: TGTGCCAGCAGCGTGTACAGGGGAGTCTTACCTGGAAACACCATATATTTT
CDR3: CASSVYRGVLPGNTIYF

V: TRBV19
D: .
size: .
J: TRBJ1-5
DNA: TGTGCCAGTAGTGGAGGGAACCCGAATCAGCCCCAGCATTTT
CDR3: CASSGGNPNQPQHF

V: TRBV6-5
D: TRBD2
size: .
J: TRBJ2-3
DNA: TGTGCCAGCAGCCCCCTAGCGGGGGGGCGGAATACGCAGTATTTT
CDR3: CASSPLAGGRNTQYF

V: TRBV20-1
D: TRBD2
size: .
J: TRBJ2-2
DNA: TGCAGTGCTAGTTTAGCGGGGGGGCCTGCCGGGGAGCTGTTTTTT
CDR3: CSASLAGGPAGELFF

V: TRBV7-3
D: TRBD1
size: .
J: TRBJ1-1
DNA: TGTGCCAGCAGCTCCACAGGGGGAGTGGACACTGAAGCTTTCTTT
CDR3: CASSSTGGVDTEAFF

V: TRBV5-1
D: TRBD1
size: .
J: TRBJ2-7
DNA: TGCGCCAGCAGCTTGGGACAGGGGAACGAGCAGTACTTC
CDR3: CASSLGQGNEQYF

V: TRBV7-6
D: .
size: .
J: TRBJ1-1
DNA: TGTGCCAGCAGCTTAGCGGATCAGGGCTTTCTGGAAGCTTTCTTT
CDR3: CASSLADQGFLEAFF

V: TRBV20-1
D: .
size: .
J: TRBJ1-1
DNA: TGCAGTTGGGGGGAACGGACTGAAGCTTTCTTT
CDR3: CSWGERTEAFF

V: TRBV7-8
D: .
size: .
J: TRBJ1-2
DNA: TGTGCCAGCAGCGGGCACAGTGAACCTATCTCGTATGGCTACACCTTC
CDR3: CASSGHSEPISYGYTF

V: TRBV28
D: TRBD2
size: .
J: TRBJ2-3
DNA: TGTGCCAGCAGTGCACGAGCGGGGGGGGGAAATACGCAGTATTTT
CDR3: CASSARAGGGNTQYF

V: TRBV3-1/TRBV3-2
D: .
size: .
J: TRBJ2-2
DNA: TGTGCCAGCAGCCGAAGACAGAACACCGGGGAGCTGTTTTTT
CDR3: CASSRRQNTGELFF

V: TRBV2
D: .
size: .
J: TRBJ1-6
DNA: TGTGCCAGCAGACCCCGGACAGCCTATAATTCACCCCTCCACTTT
CDR3: CASRPRTAYNSPLHF

V: TRBV5-4
D: .
size: .
J: TRBJ1-1
DNA: TGTGCCAGCAGCTTGGGGGGGCTGGGAGCTTTCTTT
CDR3: CASSLGGLGAFF

V: TRBV5-1
D: .
size: .
J: TRBJ1-2
DNA: TGCGCCAGCAGCTCAACTGGGACAAACAGTGGTTATGGCTACACCTTC
CDR3: CASSSTGTNSGYGYTF

V: TRBV12-3/TRBV12-4
D: TRBD1
size: once
J: TRBJ1-3
DNA: TGTGCCAGCAGGACAGGGCTTGGAAACACCATATATTTT
CDR3: CASRTGLGNTIYF

V: TRBV4-1
D: .
size: .
J: TRBJ2-7
DNA: TGCGCCAGCAGCCAAGACTACCAGGGCTCCTACGAGCAGTACTTC
CDR3: CASSQDYQGSYEQYF

V: TRBV7-9
D: .
size: .
J: TRBJ2-5
DNA: TGTGCCAGCAGCCCCGGGGAAGAGACCCAGTACTTC
CDR3: CASSPGEETQYF

V: TRBV30
D: .
size: .
J: TRBJ1-2
DNA: TGTGCCTGGGCAGGGGAAATGGTTGGCTATGGCTACACCTTC
CDR3: CAWAGEMVGYGYTF

V: TRBV11-2
D: .
size: .
J: TRBJ2-7
DNA: TGTGCCAGCAGAGGGGCGGGGACCACCTACGAGCAGTACTTC
CDR3: CASRGAGTTYEQYF

V: TRBV18
D: .
size: few
J: TRBJ1-5
DNA: TGTGCCAGCTCAACATCAGGTATCAATCAGCCCCAGCATTTT
CDR3: CASSTSGINQPQHF

V: TRBV6-5
D: .
size: .
J: TRBJ2-7
DNA: TGTGCCAGCGGGGGAGGCTACGAGCAGTACTTC
CDR3: CASGGGYEQYF

V: TRBV6-6
D: .
size: .
J: TRBJ1-1
DNA: TGTGCCAGCAGTCCCGCTTTGGGGGGGGAAGCTTTCTTT
CDR3: CASSPALGGEAFF

V: TRBV3-1/TRBV3-2
D: .
size: .
J: TRBJ2-2
DNA: TGTGCCAGCAGCCAATCCAGCGGCACCGGGGAGCTGTTTTTT
CDR3: CASSQSSGTGELFF

V: TRBV7-6
D: TRBD2
size: .
J: TRBJ2-7
DNA: TGTGCCAGCAGCTTAGGAACTAGCGCGCTCTACGAGCAGTACTTC
CDR3: CASSLGTSALYEQYF

V: TRBV25-1
D: .
size: .
J: TRBJ2-2
DNA: TGTGCCAGCAGTGAATTTATTCGCGGGTACGGCACCGGGGAGCTGTTTTTT
CDR3: CASSEFIRGYGTGELFF

V: TRBV7-2
D: TRBD2
size: .
J: TRBJ2-5
DNA: TGTGCCAGCAGCTTAGTCCGACTAGCTTCAGAGACCCAGTACTTC
CDR3: CASSLVRLASETQYF

V: TRBV7-9
D: .
size: .
J: TRBJ2-3
DNA: TGTGCCAGCACTCCGAGGGGGGATACGCAGTATTTT
CDR3: CASTPRGDTQYF

V: TRBV11-1
D: .
size: .
J: TRBJ2-3
DNA: TGTGCCAGCAGCTTAGTGGCGGGTCCAGATACGCAGTATTTT
CDR3: CASSLVAGPDTQYF

V: TRBV19
D: TRBD2
size: .
J: TRBJ2-2
DNA: TGTGCCAGTAGGGCCGAAGCGGGGTTGACCGGGGAGCTGTTTTTT
CDR3: CASRAEAGLTGELFF

V: TRBV19
D: TRBD1
size: .
J: TRBJ1-2
DNA: TGTGCCAGTAACAATCAGGGGGTCGGCTATGGCTACACCTTC
CDR3: CASNNQGVGYGYTF

V: TRBV3-1/TRBV3-2
D: .
size: .
J: TRBJ2-5
DNA: TGTGCCAGCAGCCAAAGGACATACTACCAAGAGACCCAGTACTTC
CDR3: CASSQRTYYQETQYF

V: TRBV5-6
D: TRBD1
size: .
J: TRBJ1-2
DNA: TGTGCCAGCAGCTTGGTTAGTTACAGGGGGGCTGGCTACACCTTC
CDR3: CASSLVSYRGAGYTF

V: TRBV11-2
D: TRBD1
size: .
J: TRBJ1-3
DNA: TGTGCCAGCGTTAGACAGGGCATTTTCAACACCATATATTTT
CDR3: CASVRQGIFNTIYF

V: TRBV7-2
D: .
size: few
J: TRBJ1-4
DNA: TGTGCCAGCAGCCCTCAGGGGAATCAGGAAAAACTGTTTTTT
CDR3: CASSPQGNQEKLFF

V: TRBV5-8
D: .
size: .
J: TRBJ1-2
DNA: TGTGCCAGCAGCTTGGGGGAAGGGGCTGGTATTTATGGCTACACCTTC
CDR3: CASSLGEGAGIYGYTF